This T cell receptor beta chain was retrieved from a study of shared clonotypes between healthy human individuals. Study-wide background: Each donor's CD8 memory used one plate, CD8 naive two, each CD4 subset three.

Germline V gene data show CDR1 as MDHEN and CDR2 as SYDVKM. The CDR3 totals 17 residues. V gave up 6 bases and J gave up 1 base; unmatched junction bases: 14. Adult Caucasians living in Nashville, Tennessee made up all of the donors. Note on this clone: Its antigen is not known.

Study-wide results and limits: Relative to their counterparts shared across all four donors, non-shared clonotypes exhibited diminished generation probabilities. Approximately 5% was the fraction of naive CD4 clonotypes found shared across a few donors.

Sequencing used immunoSEQ multiplex PCR; TCRdb keeps in-frame clones, though not all of them. Counted here are about 1.1 million clones, about 80% occurring once; the ten biggest clones make up 0.89%. The V call is TRBV28, the J call TRBJ1-2; 7 nucleotides match TRBD1. The receptor's source is a man between 18 and 35 years old in good health. Some clones in this sample may be carry-over from other donors' samples. Sequencing was done on a sample of memory CD4+ T cells from PBMCs. Subset indicated: CD45RA-negative fraction. The CDR3 DNA follows: TGTGCCAGCAGCCACCGGACAGGCCCCGACCATAACTATGGCTACACCTTC. Its protein is CASSHRTGPDHNYGYTF.